The 4 T cell receptor beta chains presented below share a single source sample, sequenced in a study of graft-versus-host responses after intestinal transplantation (dated by TCRdb to 2020 to 2023). The library was made by the immunoSEQ multiplex PCR assay. TCRdb provides this immuneACCESS table in a form limited to in-frame rearrangements. Some clones are lacking; in checked studies, under half of them reflect an unresolved V gene, and why the rest are absent is not known. The sample records 15,000 or so clones, over 85% of which are singletons. Around 4.4% of the sample goes to the ten largest clones. This specimen was PBMCs, taken 950 to 1,200 days after intestinal transplantation. The receptors stem from a human patient who received an intestinal transplant, so some T cells may come from the graft donor.

V and J are TRBV10-2 and TRBJ2-3; tentatively, D is TRBD2 (7 bases). The germline V gene encodes CDR1 WSHSY and CDR2 SAAADI. V was shortened by 7 bases and J by 4 bases, with 18 bases between the two germline ends. The CDR3 runs to 15 residues. The CDR3 DNA follows: TGCGCCAGCATGGGTGGCGGGGGCGGGTCAGATACGCAGTATTTT. Amino acid sequence: CASMGGGGGSDTQYF.

Written as DNA, the CDR3 is TGTGCTAGTGGCACAGCATTTTCCTATAATTCACCCCTCCACTTT. Translation gives CASGTAFSYNSPLHF. The rearrangement links TRBV12-5 to TRBJ1-6; D is unresolved. Germline V gives CDR1 LGHNT, CDR2 FRNRAP. The V gene lost 6 bases and the J gene lost 1 base, with 10 bases spanning the gap. The length of the CDR3 is 15 residues.

The V call is TRBV15, the J call TRBJ2-3; 8 bases match TRBD1. Germline V CDR1 and CDR2: LNHNV, YYDKDF (reference sequence). J was trimmed by 4 bases and V by 8 bases; bases with no gene match: 8. The CDR3 length is 14 residues. The CDR3 region is CATRTGGSSDTQYF. In DNA form, the CDR3 reads TGTGCCACCCGCACAGGGGGTTCCTCAGATACGCAGTATTTT. Variable domain in full (rest from reference TRBV15 and TRBJ2-3): DAMVIQNPRYQVTQFGKPVTLSCSQTLNHNVMYWYQQKSSQAPKLLFHYYDKDFNNEADTPDNFQSRRPNTSFCFLDIRSPGLGDTAMYLCATRTGGSSDTQYFGPGTRLTVL.

The DNA of the CDR3 is TGTGCCAGCAGTTACAGGACAGGGGCTTACGAGCAGTACTTC. Encoded protein: CASSYRTGAYEQYF. This rearrangement joins TRBV6-5 to TRBJ2-7; 9 nucleotides align to TRBD1. The CDR3 has 14 amino acids. V trimming: 2 bases; J trimming: 4 bases; junction bases outside the gene matches: 3. The germline CDR1 and CDR2 sequences are MNHEY and SVGAGI.